This is a list of T cell receptor beta chains from one sample in a study of blood T cells in healthy people across ages. TCRdb passed the 5' RACE reads through MiXCR, listing each CDR3 protein once. The sample lists 1,300,000 or so distinct CDR3 sequences; around 55% were seen once. The material sequenced was blood. The receptors stem from a man aged 18-30 years in good health. CDR3s include the opening cysteine and the closing phenylalanine or tryptophan. A D gene is named only where the DNA matches it firmly. The listing skips clone size in some rows; elsewhere it reads once, few, many or a size class.

d_gene	len	abundance	v_gene	j_gene	CDR3nt	CDR3aa
TRBD2	16	NA	TRBV27	TRBJ2-3	TGTGCCAGCATTCCTAAACTAGCGGACCTCACAGATACGCAGTATTTT	CASIPKLADLTDTQYF
TRBD1	14	NA	TRBV28	TRBJ1-6	TGTGCCAGCACGTTGGACAGGGGAAATTCACCCCTCCACTTT	CASTLDRGNSPLHF
NA	13	NA	TRBV28	TRBJ1-2	TGTGCCAGCACTAAAACAGGGTTCATCGGCTACACCTTC	CASTKTGFIGYTF
NA	14	NA	TRBV20-1	TRBJ1-1	TGCAGTGCTAGAGTTGCGGACGGTAACACTGAAGCTTTCTTT	CSARVADGNTEAFF
TRBD2	16	NA	TRBV7-2	TRBJ2-3	TGTGCCAGCAGCTCAAGGACTAGCGGGGACGCAGATACGCAGTATTTT	CASSSRTSGDADTQYF
NA	17	NA	TRBV4-1	TRBJ1-2	TGCGCCAGCAGCCCGACAGGAGGGTCTGAACGGGTGAATGGCTACACCTTC	CASSPTGGSERVNGYTF
TRBD1	15	NA	TRBV11-2	TRBJ2-5	TGTGCCAGCAGCTGGACACAGGGGGACCAAGAGACCCAGTACTTC	CASSWTQGDQETQYF
NA	14	NA	TRBV7-2	TRBJ2-3	TGTGCCAGCAGCTCTGGACTCAGTCCAGATACGCAGTATTTT	CASSSGLSPDTQYF
NA	14	few	TRBV7-9	TRBJ2-3	TGTGCCAGCAGCCTATCCACCCGTACAGATGCGCAGTATTTT	CASSLSTRTDAQYF
TRBD2	19	NA	TRBV6-2/TRBV6-3	TRBJ2-1	TGTGCCAGCAGTTACGTCCAGAGGGTACTAGCGGGGGGTCTTGATGAGCAGTTCTTC	CASSYVQRVLAGGLDEQFF
NA	12	NA	TRBV12-3/TRBV12-4	TRBJ2-1	TGTGCCAGCCATGAGGGAAGCAATGAGCAGTTCTTC	CASHEGSNEQFF
NA	13	many	TRBV7-2	TRBJ1-5	TGTGCCAGCAGCCTTGGCATTAATCAGCCCCAGCATTTT	CASSLGINQPQHF
TRBD2	21	NA	TRBV20-1	TRBJ2-3	TGCAGTGCTAGAGATGTGGGGTCTGGGAGCGGGACCGATTCGGGTGCAGATACGCAGTATTTT	CSARDVGSGSGTDSGADTQYF
NA	13	few	TRBV4-1	TRBJ2-5	TGCGCCAGCAGCCCGCTGCAGTCTCAGACCCAGTACTTC	CASSPLQSQTQYF
NA	17	NA	TRBV7-8	TRBJ2-7	TGTGTCAGCAGCTCCCTGGGAGCCGGGACCCAGACCTACGAGCAGTACTTC	CVSSSLGAGTQTYEQYF
TRBD2	16	NA	TRBV6-2/TRBV6-3	TRBJ2-1	TGTGCCAGCACCCACGGACTAGCTGCCTCCTACAATGAGCAGTTCTTC	CASTHGLAASYNEQFF
TRBD2	15	NA	TRBV4-2	TRBJ2-7	TGTGCCAGCAGTCATAGACTAGCGGGAGGGTACGAGCAGTACTTC	CASSHRLAGGYEQYF
NA	13	NA	TRBV5-6	TRBJ2-5	TGTGCCAGCAGCCGGACGGATGGGGAGACCCAGTACTTC	CASSRTDGETQYF